The 2 T cell receptor beta chains below all came from one sample that was sequenced in a study of blood T cell repertoires in COVID-19. Sequencing was performed with immunoSEQ multiplex PCR; in TCRdb, only in-frame clones are kept and a portion is missing. The profile shows hundreds of thousands of clones, approximately 86% of them singletons. Sequencing was carried out using PBMCs or T cells enriched from blood (not recorded which). Source of these receptors: a woman aged 30 to 39 with acute COVID-19.

The chain carries TRBV7-8 and TRBJ1-1; D remains unclear. V was clipped by 4 bases and J by 3 bases, with 9 bases between them. CDR1 and CDR2 from the germline V gene are SGHVS and FQNEAQ. The CDR3 loop spans 13 amino acids. CDR3 DNA: TGTGCCAGCAGCTCGTGGGAGGACACTGAAGCTTTCTTT. This gives the protein CASSSWEDTEAFF.

The CDR3 sequence is CASSESYGTQYYGYTF. For the CDR3, the DNA is TGTGCCAGCAGTGAAAGTTATGGGACACAGTACTATGGCTACACCTTC. The V call is TRBV6-1, the J call TRBJ1-2; TRBD1 is a possible D gene (6 bases). The CDR3 is 16 residues long. V lost 2 bases and J 3 bases, leaving 16 bases between the germline ends. Germline CDR1 and CDR2: MNHNS and SASEGT.